The clone carrying this T cell receptor beta chain was recorded once. Its antigen is still unknown. This record comes from a study of Tregs in tolerant kidney transplant recipients. Study as a whole: Mixed chimerism was transient after nonmyeloablative marrow transplants from related graft donors.

This table comes from immunoSEQ multiplex PCR, and its TCRdb copy is limited to in-frame clones, with some not included. The table records approximately 60,000 clones, 98% of them present only once. Overall study findings and caveats: Nucleotide sequences could not be compared across some patients' samples due to primer changes. Findings come from small patient numbers and require larger validation. The most relevant donor-specific Treg TCRbeta repertoire apparently came from expansion with activated donor B cells.

Trimming cost V 4 bases and J 3 bases, with 15 bases left between them. CDR3 size: 16 residues. Germline lookup yields CDR1 SGHVS and CDR2 FQNEAQ. The sequences come from Tregs from blood, collected before the transplant. The sequence was obtained from a human donor who received a combined kidney and bone marrow transplant. V and J are TRBV7-8 and TRBJ2-2, with a tentative D call TRBD2 (6 bases). This CDR3 reads CASSSLGGRDTGELFF. The CDR3 nucleotides are TGTGCCAGCAGCTCATTGGGGGGTAGAGACACCGGGGAGCTGTTTTTT.